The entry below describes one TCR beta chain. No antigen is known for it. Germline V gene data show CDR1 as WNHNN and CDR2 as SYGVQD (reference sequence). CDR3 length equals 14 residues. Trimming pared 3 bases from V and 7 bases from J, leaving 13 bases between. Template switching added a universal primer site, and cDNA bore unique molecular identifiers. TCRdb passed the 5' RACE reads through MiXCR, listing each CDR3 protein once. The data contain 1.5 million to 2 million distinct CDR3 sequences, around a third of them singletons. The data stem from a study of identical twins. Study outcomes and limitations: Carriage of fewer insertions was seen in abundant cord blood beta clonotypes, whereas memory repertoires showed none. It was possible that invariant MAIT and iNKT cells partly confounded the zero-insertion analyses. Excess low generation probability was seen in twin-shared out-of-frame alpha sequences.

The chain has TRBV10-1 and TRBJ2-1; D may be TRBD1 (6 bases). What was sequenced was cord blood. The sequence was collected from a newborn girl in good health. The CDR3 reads CASSDPNRVNEQFF. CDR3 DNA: TGCGCCAGCAGTGACCCTAACAGGGTGAATGAGCAGTTCTTC.